This T cell receptor beta chain was documented in a study of response to subunit inactivated influenza vaccine. Study results and caveats: The authors put forward the suggestion that each seasonal influenza vaccination may bring in only a limited number of new T cells.

Comment on this clonotype: The antigen remains unidentified.

MiXCR, applied by TCRdb to the RT-PCR reads, yields one record per CDR3 protein. The top ten clones hold less than 7% of a sample with under 800,000 distinct CDR3 sequences, approximately 15% of them seen once. This receptor was identified in a man aged 45-65 years who received an inactivated influenza vaccine. Sample: PBMCs from blood, taken less than 15 days before vaccination.

The CDR3 reads CASDDVRLTEAFF. CDR3 nucleotide sequence: TGTGCCAGCGACGACGTCAGGCTCACTGAAGCTTTCTTT. This chain uses TRBV6-2 or TRBV6-3 with TRBJ1-1; no reliable D call. Germline V gene lookup returns CDR1 MNHEY and CDR2 SVGEGT. The ends were cut back, 8 bases at V and 4 bases at J, with 14 bases in the middle. CDR3 length: 13 amino acids.